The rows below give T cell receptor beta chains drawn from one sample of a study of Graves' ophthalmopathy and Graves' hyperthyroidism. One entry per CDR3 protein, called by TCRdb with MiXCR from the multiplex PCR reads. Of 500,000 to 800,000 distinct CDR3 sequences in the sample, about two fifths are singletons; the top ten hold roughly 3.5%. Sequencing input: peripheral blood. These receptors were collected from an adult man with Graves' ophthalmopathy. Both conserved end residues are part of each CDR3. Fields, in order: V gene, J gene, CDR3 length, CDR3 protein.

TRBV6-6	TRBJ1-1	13	CASRKQVNTEAFF
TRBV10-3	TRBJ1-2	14	CAISVGGTAYGYTF
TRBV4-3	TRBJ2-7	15	CASSRGGQAAYEQYF
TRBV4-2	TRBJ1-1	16	CASSQDLWGSATEAFF
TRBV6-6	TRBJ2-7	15	CASSYAVGGLHEQYF
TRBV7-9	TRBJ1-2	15	CASSDQLGGDYGYTF
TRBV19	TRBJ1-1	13	CASSFREDTEAFF
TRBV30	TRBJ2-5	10	CAWGEETQYF
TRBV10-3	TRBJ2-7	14	CAISASGGAYEQYF
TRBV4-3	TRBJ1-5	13	CASSQDEVRPQHF
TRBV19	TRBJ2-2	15	CASKGTSGYTGELFF
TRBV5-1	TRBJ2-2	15	CASSSTGGNTGELFF
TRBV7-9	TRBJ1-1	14	CASSLAQGRTEAFF
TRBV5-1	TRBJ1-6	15	CASSPSGSYNSPLHF
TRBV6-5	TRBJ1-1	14	CASSYGTLNTEAFF
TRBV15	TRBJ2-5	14	CATSSRTTRETQYF
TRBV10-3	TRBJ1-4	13	CAISAGEEEKLFF
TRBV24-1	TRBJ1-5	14	CASRRPRGNQPQHF
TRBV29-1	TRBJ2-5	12	CSVEKEQETQYF
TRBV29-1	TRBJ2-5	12	CSPGTVQETQYF
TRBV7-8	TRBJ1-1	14	CASSHRGRDTEAFF
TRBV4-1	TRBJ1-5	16	CASSQDLWAANQPQHF
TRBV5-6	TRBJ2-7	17	CASSPILGQDRAYEQYF
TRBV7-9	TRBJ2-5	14	CASSFLRAGETQYF
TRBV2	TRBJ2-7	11	CASVQLGDMYF
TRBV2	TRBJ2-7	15	CASTGGGQGFYEQYF
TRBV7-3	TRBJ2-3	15	CASSQSGRAADTQYF
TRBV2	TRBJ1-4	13	CASSQGGNEKLFF
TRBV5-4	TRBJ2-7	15	CASSSDGHLTYEQYF
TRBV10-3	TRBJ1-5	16	CASSPGTGFSNQPQHF
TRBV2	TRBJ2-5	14	CASITLGGPGTQYF
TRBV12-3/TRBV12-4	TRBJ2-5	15	CASRTGQGGRETQYF